This TCR beta chain was retrieved from a study of blood T cell repertoires in COVID-19. Looking at the study overall: From T cells, B-cell-depleted T cells, or PBMCs came the material, which was cDNA or gDNA.

Germline CDR1 reads MNHEY; CDR2 reads SVGAGI. The CDR3 has 15 residues. V was trimmed by 6 bases and J by 0 bases, leaving 14 bases between them. The data were produced by immunoSEQ multiplex PCR, yet TCRdb's version contains in-frame clones alone and is incomplete. The data hold 250,000 or so clones, with 86% observed a single time. The receptor's source is an elderly man with acute or convalescent COVID-19. The specimen sequenced was peripheral blood. The chain employs TRBV6-5 and TRBJ1-2, with a weak D call TRBD1 (6 bases). The CDR3 bases are TGTGCCAGCAGCAGGACAGTCTTAGCTAACTATGGCTACACCTTC. Amino acid sequence: CASSRTVLANYGYTF.